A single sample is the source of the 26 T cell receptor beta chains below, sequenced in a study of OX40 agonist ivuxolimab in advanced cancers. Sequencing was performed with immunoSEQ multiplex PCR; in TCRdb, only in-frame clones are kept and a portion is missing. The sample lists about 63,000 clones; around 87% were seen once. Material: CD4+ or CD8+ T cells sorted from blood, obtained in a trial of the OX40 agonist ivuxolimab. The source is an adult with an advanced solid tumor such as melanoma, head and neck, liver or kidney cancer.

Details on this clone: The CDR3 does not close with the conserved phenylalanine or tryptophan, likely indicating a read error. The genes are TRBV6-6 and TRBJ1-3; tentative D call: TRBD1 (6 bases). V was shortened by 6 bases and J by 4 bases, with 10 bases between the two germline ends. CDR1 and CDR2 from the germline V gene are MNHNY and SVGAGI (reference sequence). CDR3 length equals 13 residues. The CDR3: CASRQGIGNTIYL. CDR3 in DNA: TGTGCCAGCAGGCAGGGGATCGGAAACACCATATATCTT.

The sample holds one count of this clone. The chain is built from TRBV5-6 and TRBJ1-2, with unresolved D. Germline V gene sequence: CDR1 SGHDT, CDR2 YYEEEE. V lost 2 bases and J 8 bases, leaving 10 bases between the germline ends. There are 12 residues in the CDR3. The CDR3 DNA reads TGTGCCAGCAGCTTACAAGTGCGGGGCTACACCTTC. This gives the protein CASSLQVRGYTF. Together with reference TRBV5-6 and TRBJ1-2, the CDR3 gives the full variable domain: DAGVTQSPTHLIKTRGQQVTLRCSPKSGHDTVSWYQQALGQGPQFIFQYYEEEERQRGNFPDRFSGHQFPNYSSELNVNALLLGDSALYLCASSLQVRGYTFGSGTRLTVV.

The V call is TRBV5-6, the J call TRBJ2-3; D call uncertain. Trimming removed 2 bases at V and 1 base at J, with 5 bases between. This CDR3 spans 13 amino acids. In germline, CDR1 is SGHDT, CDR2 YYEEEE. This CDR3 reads CASSFLRTDTQYF. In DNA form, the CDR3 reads TGTGCCAGCAGCTTTCTGCGCACAGATACGCAGTATTTT.

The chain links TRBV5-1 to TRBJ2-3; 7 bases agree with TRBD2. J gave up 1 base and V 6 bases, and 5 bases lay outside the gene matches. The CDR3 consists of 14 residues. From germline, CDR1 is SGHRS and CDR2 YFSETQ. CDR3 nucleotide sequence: TGCGCCAGCAAAACTCTAGCGGGCACAGATACGCAGTATTTT. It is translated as CASKTLAGTDTQYF.

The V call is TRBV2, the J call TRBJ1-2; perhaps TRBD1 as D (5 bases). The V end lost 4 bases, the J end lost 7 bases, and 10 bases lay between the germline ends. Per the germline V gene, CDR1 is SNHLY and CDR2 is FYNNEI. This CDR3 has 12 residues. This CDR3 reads CASSGGRGGYTF. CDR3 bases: TGTGCCAGCAGTGGTGGGAGGGGTGGCTACACCTTC.

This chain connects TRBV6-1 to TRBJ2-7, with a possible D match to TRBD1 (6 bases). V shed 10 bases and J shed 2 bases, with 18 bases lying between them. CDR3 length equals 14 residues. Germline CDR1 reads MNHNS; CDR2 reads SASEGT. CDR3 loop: CATNQQGHTYEQYF. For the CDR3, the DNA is TGTGCCACCAACCAACAGGGCCACACCTACGAGCAGTACTTC.

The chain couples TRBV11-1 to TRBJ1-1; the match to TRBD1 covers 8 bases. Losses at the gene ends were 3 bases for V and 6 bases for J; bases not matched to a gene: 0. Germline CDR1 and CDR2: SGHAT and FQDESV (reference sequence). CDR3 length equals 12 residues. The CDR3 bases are TGTGCCAGCAGCTTGACAGGGGCTGAAGCTTTCTTT. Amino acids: CASSLTGAEAFF.

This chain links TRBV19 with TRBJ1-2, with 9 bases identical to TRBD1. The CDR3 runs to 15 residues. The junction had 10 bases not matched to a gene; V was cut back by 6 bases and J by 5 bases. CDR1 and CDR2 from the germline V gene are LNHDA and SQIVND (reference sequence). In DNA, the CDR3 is TGTGCCAGTAGGGATCAACAGGGGGCTCGGTATGGCTACACCTTC. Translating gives CASRDQQGARYGYTF.

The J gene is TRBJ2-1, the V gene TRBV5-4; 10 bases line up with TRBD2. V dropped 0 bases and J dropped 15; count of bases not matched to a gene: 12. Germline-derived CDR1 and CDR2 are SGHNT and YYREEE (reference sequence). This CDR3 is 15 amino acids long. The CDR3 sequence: CASSLGGSGRARPFF. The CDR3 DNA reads TGTGCCAGCAGCTTGGGTGGAAGCGGGAGGGCTCGCCCGTTCTTC.

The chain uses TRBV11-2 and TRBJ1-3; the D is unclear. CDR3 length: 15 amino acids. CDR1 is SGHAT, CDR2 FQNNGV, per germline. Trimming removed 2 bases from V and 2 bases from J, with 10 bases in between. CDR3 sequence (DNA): TGTGCCAGCAGCTTAAACGTTCTCGCTGGAAACACCATATATTTT. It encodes CASSLNVLAGNTIYF.

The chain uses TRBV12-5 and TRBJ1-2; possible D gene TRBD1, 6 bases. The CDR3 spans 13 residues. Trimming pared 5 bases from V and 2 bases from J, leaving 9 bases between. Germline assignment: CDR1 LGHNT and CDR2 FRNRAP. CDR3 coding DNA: TGTGCTAGTGGTGGGGGCGGAAACTATGGCTACACCTTC. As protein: CASGGGGNYGYTF. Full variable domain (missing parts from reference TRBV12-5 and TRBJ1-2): DARVTQTPRHKVTEMGQEVTMRCQPILGHNTVFWYRQTMMQGLELLAYFRNRAPLDDSGMPKDRFSAEMPDATLATLKIQPSEPRDSAVYFCASGGGGNYGYTFGSGTRLTVV.

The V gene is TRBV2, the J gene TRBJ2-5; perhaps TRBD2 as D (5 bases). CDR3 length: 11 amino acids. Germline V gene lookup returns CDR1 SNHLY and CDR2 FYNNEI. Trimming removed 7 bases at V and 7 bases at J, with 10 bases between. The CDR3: CASMGARTQYF. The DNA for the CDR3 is TGTGCCAGCATGGGAGCTCGGACCCAGTACTTC.

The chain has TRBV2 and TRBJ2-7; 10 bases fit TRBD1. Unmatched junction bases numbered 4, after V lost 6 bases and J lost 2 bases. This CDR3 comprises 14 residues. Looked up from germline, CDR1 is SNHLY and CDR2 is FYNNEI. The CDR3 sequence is CASRGDRGPYEQYF. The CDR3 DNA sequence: TGTGCCAGCAGAGGGGACAGGGGCCCCTACGAGCAGTACTTC.

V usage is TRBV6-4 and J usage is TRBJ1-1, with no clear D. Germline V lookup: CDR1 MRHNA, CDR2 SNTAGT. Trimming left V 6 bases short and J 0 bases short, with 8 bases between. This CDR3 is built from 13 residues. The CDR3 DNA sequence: TGTGCCAGCAGCCGACTTATGAACACTGAAGCTTTCTTT. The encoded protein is CASSRLMNTEAFF.

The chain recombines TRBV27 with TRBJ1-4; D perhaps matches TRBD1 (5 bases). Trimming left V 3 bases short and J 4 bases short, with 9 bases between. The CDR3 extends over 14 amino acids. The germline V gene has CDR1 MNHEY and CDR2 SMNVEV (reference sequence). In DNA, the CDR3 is TGTGCCAGCAGTTTGGAGGGACTTAATGAAAAACTGTTTTTT. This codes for CASSLEGLNEKLFF.

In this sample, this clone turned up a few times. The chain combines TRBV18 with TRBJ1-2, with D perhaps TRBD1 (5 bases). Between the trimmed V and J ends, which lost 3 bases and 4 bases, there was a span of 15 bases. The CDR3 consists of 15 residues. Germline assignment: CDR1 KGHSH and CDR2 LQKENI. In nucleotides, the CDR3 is TGTGCCAGCTCACCTGACAGAGGGACGGCCTATGGCTACACCTTC. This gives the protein CASSPDRGTAYGYTF.

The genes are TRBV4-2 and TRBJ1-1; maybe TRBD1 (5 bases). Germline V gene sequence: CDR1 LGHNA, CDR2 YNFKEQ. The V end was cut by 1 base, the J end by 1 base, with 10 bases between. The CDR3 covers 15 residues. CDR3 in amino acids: CASSQVGGQNTEAFF. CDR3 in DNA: TGTGCCAGCAGCCAAGTAGGTGGACAGAACACTGAAGCTTTCTTT.

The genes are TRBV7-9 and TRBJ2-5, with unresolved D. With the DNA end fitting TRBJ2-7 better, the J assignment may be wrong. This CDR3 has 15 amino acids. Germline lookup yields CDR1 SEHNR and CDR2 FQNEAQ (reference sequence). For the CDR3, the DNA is TGTGCCAGCAGCCCTCGGACCGTACCCATCTACGAGCAGTACTTC. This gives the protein CASSPRTVPIYEQYF.

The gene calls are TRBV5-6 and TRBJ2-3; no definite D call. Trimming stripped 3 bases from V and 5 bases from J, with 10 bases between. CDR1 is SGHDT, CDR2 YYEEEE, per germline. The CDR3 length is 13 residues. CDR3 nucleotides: TGTGCCAGCAGCTCCGGTTACGGAGATACGCAGTATTTT. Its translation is CASSSGYGDTQYF.

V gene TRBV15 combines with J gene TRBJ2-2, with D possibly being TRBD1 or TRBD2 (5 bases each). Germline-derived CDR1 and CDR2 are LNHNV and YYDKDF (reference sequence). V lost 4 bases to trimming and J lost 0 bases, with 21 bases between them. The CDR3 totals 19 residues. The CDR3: CATSTTRFGTVANTGELFF. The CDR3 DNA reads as TGTGCCACCAGCACCACTAGGTTCGGGACGGTTGCGAACACCGGGGAGCTGTTTTTT.

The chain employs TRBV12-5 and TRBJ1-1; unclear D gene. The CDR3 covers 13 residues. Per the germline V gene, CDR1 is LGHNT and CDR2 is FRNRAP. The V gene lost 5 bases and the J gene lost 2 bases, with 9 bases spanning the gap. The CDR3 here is CASGRTENTEAFF. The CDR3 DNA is TGTGCTAGTGGTCGAACAGAAAACACTGAAGCTTTCTTT. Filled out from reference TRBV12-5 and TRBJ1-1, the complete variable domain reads DARVTQTPRHKVTEMGQEVTMRCQPILGHNTVFWYRQTMMQGLELLAYFRNRAPLDDSGMPKDRFSAEMPDATLATLKIQPSEPRDSAVYFCASGRTENTEAFFGQGTRLTVV.

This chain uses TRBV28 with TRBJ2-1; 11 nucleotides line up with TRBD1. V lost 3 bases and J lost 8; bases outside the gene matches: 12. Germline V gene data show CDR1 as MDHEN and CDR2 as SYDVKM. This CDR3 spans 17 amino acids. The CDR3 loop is CASSLYGGQGALHEQFF. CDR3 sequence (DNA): TGTGCCAGCAGTTTGTATGGTGGACAGGGGGCTTTACATGAGCAGTTCTTC. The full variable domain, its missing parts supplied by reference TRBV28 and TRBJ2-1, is DVKVTQSSRYLVKRTGEKVFLECVQDMDHENMFWYRQDPGLGLRLIYFSYDVKMKEKGDIPEGYSVSREKKERFSLILESASTNQTSMYLCASSLYGGQGALHEQFFGPGTRLTVL.

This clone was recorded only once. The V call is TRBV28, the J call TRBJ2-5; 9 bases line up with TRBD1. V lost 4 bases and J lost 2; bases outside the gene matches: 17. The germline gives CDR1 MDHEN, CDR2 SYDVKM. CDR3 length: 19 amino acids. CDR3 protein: CASSYRDRADQSLQETQYF. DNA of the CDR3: TGTGCCAGCAGTTACCGGGACAGGGCCGATCAATCTCTACAAGAGACCCAGTACTTC.

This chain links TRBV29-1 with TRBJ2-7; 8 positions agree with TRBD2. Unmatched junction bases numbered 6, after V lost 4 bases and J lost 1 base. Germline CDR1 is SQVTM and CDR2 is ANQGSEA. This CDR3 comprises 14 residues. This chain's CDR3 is CSVVPGGGSYEQYF. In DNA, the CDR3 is TGCAGCGTTGTTCCCGGGGGGGGGTCCTACGAGCAGTACTTC.

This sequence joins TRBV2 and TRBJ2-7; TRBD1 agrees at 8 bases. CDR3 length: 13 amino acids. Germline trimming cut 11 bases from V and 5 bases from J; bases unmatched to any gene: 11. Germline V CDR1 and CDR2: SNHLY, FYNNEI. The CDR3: CAGHGDRLNEQYF. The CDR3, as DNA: TGTGCCGGTCATGGGGACAGGCTAAACGAGCAGTACTTC.

The CDR3 is CASSARTSGSLNEQFF. The CDR3 DNA follows: TGTGCCAGTAGTGCCAGGACTAGCGGGAGTTTGAATGAGCAGTTCTTC. The chain couples TRBV19 to TRBJ2-1; 13 bases agree with TRBD2. Germline V gene lookup returns CDR1 LNHDA and CDR2 SQIVND (reference sequence). V shed 5 bases, J shed 7 bases, and the junction held 8 bases outside the gene matches. The CDR3 runs to 16 residues.